This T cell receptor beta chain was sequenced in a study of cytomegalovirus exposure and HLA in healthy donors. The study, taken as a whole, reports: The later analysis indicated that the majority of CMV-associated TCR beta chains appeared HLA-restricted. Analyses of presence and absence presupposed an approximately uniform sequencing depth across donors.

Of note for this clone: Its target is unknown.

In the PCR, 60 Vbeta and 13 Jbeta primers were used. Produced via immunoSEQ multiplex PCR; TCRdb's table is partial and in-frame only. The repertoire holds about 200,000 clones, 76% seen once, with 0.55% to 0.75% in the top ten. Sequenced material: PBMCs. The clonotype was recovered from a man younger than 30 in good health and CMV-seronegative.

The CDR3 here is CASSQIRLARNTGELFF. The CDR3 DNA reads as TGCGCCAGCAGCCAAATCCGCCTAGCGCGAAACACCGGGGAGCTGTTTTTT. V gene TRBV4-1 combines with J gene TRBJ2-2; TRBD2 might be the D (6 bases). Germline values: CDR1 MGHRA, CDR2 YSYEKL. This CDR3 is 17 amino acids long. V was trimmed by 2 bases and J by 2 bases, leaving 15 bases between them.